This entry describes one TCR beta chain. Its antigen is unknown. Via MiXCR, TCRdb re-called the 5' RACE reads, giving one row per CDR3 protein. The data show around 130,000 distinct CDR3 sequences, roughly 15% seen once. CDR1 SGHRS and CDR2 YFSETQ come from the germline V gene. The CDR3 has 14 amino acids. With 4 bases clipped from V and 5 bases from J, the junction kept 8 bases outside the gene matches. The sample originates from a study of CD8 T cells in ankylosing spondylitis. The study, taken as a whole, reports: CD8+ cells made up the disease-linked clones, which were relatively rare in peripheral blood. Past studies reported some motif variants in reactive arthritis synovial fluid and blood.

The receptor comes from a female donor with ankylosing spondylitis or in good health (not recorded which). The chain couples TRBV5-1 to TRBJ2-5, with 7 bases matching TRBD1. The sequencing input was blood, either unsorted or a sorted T cell fraction (not recorded which). CDR3 nucleotides: TGCGCCAGCAGCCGGATTACAGGGGTGGAGACCCAGTACTTC. Protein: CASSRITGVETQYF.